This TCR beta chain was profiled in a study of vaccination and CD4 T cells after COVID-19. Study as a whole: Overlapping spike peptides from SARS-CoV-2, HCoV-NL63, HCoV-OC43 and HCoV-229E served to stimulate the cells.

The treatment was: roughly ten-day PBMC culture with coronavirus spike peptide pools or control peptides (ViraFEST assay). Samples of CD4+ T cells were obtained from the unexposed donor before the COVID-19 pandemic (2011-2018). ViraFEST sequenced TCRs after peptide-pool expansion of antigen-specific T cells. Researchers challenged CD4+ T cells from unexposed donors with SARS-CoV-2 S/N and four cold-coronavirus spikes, cells permitting. Germline V gives CDR1 MNHEY, CDR2 SVGAGI. The V end was cut by 0 bases, the J end by 4 bases, with 6 bases between. The CDR3 is made up of 13 amino acids. A word on this clonotype: Its antigen is unidentified.

The Oncomine TCR Beta short-read assay was applied to DNA of cultured CD4+ T cells. TCRdb re-analysed the PCR reads in MiXCR, keeping a single row per CDR3 protein. In the table there are under 10,000 distinct CDR3 sequences, about three fifths of which are singletons. Study-wide points: Spike mono-reactivity was the property of 304 of 307 vaccine-specific clones in convalescent patients.

The TCR sequence derives from a human donor in good health. The chain uses TRBV6-5 and TRBJ1-2, with D perhaps TRBD1 (6 bases). The specimen was CD4+ T cells from blood, cultured in vitro. The CDR3 here is CASSYSDSYGYTF. DNA for the CDR3: TGTGCCAGCAGTTACTCGGACAGCTATGGCTACACCTTC.